These T cell receptor beta chains were read from a single sample in a study of T cells after yellow fever vaccination. TCRdb passed the 5' RACE reads through MiXCR, listing each CDR3 protein once. The sample includes 200,000 to 300,000 distinct CDR3 sequences, 3.6% of them seen just once. The sample here was PBMCs, taken 15 days after the yellow fever booster vaccination. The source is a man between 18 and 29 years old who received the YFV17D yellow fever vaccine. The CDR3 runs from the conserved cysteine through the conserved F or W. Each record gives: J gene, clone size, D gene, V gene, CDR3 protein, CDR3 DNA. The D gene is left open where the match is weak. The listing skips clone size in some rows; elsewhere it reads once, few, many or a size class.

TRBJ2-3 . . TRBV5-1 CASSTDTDTQYF TGCGCCAGCAGCACCGACACAGATACGCAGTATTTT
TRBJ2-3 many . TRBV12-3/TRBV12-4 CASSKSTDTQYF TGTGCCAGCAGTAAAAGCACAGATACGCAGTATTTT
TRBJ2-3 many TRBD2 TRBV5-6 CASSFGGGGTDTQYF TGTGCCAGCAGCTTCGGCGGGGGGGGGACAGATACGCAGTATTTT
TRBJ2-5 many TRBD2 TRBV5-1 CASRRSTSYEETQYF TGCGCCAGCCGACGATCGACTAGCTATGAGGAGACCCAGTACTTC
TRBJ2-3 many TRBD2 TRBV5-1 CASSLASTSGGLDTQYF TGCGCCAGCAGCTTGGCTTCGACTAGCGGGGGGTTGGATACGCAGTATTTT
TRBJ1-5 few . TRBV28 CASKGFSNQPQHF TGTGCCAGCAAGGGGTTCAGCAATCAGCCCCAGCATTTT
TRBJ1-3 many . TRBV7-2 CASSLAHGTGNTIYF TGTGCCAGCAGCTTAGCGCATGGGACAGGAAACACCATATATTTT
TRBJ1-1 . . TRBV3-1 CASSQPGPNTEAFF TGTGCCAGCAGCCAGCCGGGACCCAACACTGAAGCTTTCTTT
TRBJ1-6 . TRBD1 TRBV14 CASSRRTGNSPLHF TGTGCCAGCAGCCGACGGACAGGGAATTCACCCCTCCACTTT
TRBJ1-3 many TRBD1 TRBV7-2 CASSRAPTGPGNTIYF TGTGCCAGCAGCCGCGCCCCGACAGGGCCTGGGAACACCATATATTTT
TRBJ2-3 many . TRBV20-1 CSARNLATDTQYF TGCAGTGCTAGAAACCTAGCAACAGATACGCAGTATTTT
TRBJ2-5 many TRBD2 TRBV10-3 CAISERRNSGGAGETQYF TGTGCCATCAGTGAGCGTCGAAATAGCGGGGGGGCTGGAGAGACCCAGTACTTC
TRBJ2-3 many . TRBV29-1 CSARRGDTQYF TGCAGCGCCCGACGGGGAGATACGCAGTATTTT
TRBJ1-2 many . TRBV4-1 CASSQNGLYGYTF TGCGCCAGCAGCCAAAACGGCCTCTATGGCTACACCTTC
TRBJ2-7 . . TRBV30 CAWSAAGTYSYEQYF TGTGCCTGGAGTGCTGCGGGGACCTACTCCTACGAGCAGTACTTC
TRBJ1-6 many . TRBV6-2/TRBV6-3 CASSYRDGKNSPLHF TGTGCCAGCAGCTACCGGGACGGAAAAAATTCACCCCTCCACTTT
TRBJ2-7 many TRBD2 TRBV5-6 CASSFLAGASYEQYF TGTGCCAGCTCCTTTCTAGCGGGGGCGTCTTACGAGCAGTACTTC
TRBJ2-3 many . TRBV12-3/TRBV12-4 CASSLLLAGDTQYF TGTGCCAGCAGTTTATTACTAGCTGGAGATACGCAGTATTTT
TRBJ2-2 many . TRBV7-6 CASSLDAVTGELFF TGTGCCAGCAGTCTTGATGCCGTCACCGGGGAGCTGTTTTTT
TRBJ1-2 many . TRBV20-1 CSARGGVSYGYTF TGCAGTGCTAGAGGGGGTGTCAGCTATGGCTACACCTTC
TRBJ1-1 many TRBD1 TRBV6-5 CASSSIGQGGTEAFF TGTGCCAGCAGCTCTATCGGACAGGGGGGGACTGAAGCTTTCTTT
TRBJ2-3 many TRBD2 TRBV20-1 CSATGRGGVSDTQYF TGCAGTGCGACGGGGCGCGGGGGGGTATCAGATACGCAGTATTTT
TRBJ2-5 many TRBD2 TRBV5-1 CASSSTSGAKETQYF TGCGCCAGCAGTTCGACTAGCGGAGCCAAAGAGACCCAGTACTTC
TRBJ1-5 many . TRBV6-6 CASSYSGRRQPQHF TGTGCCAGCAGTTACTCGGGCAGAAGGCAGCCCCAGCATTTT
TRBJ2-5 many . TRBV20-1 CSARKTEIETQYF TGCAGTGCTAGGAAAACGGAGATAGAGACCCAGTACTTC
TRBJ2-3 many . TRBV7-2 CASSLVSGQGANTQYF TGTGCCAGCAGCTTAGTTAGCGGGCAGGGGGCAAATACGCAGTATTTT
TRBJ1-2 few . TRBV3-1 CASSLSGIANYGYTF TGTGCCAGCAGCCTATCCGGGATAGCTAACTATGGCTACACCTTC
TRBJ1-5 few . TRBV12-3/TRBV12-4 CASSGDAGPQHF TGTGCCAGCAGTGGAGACGCGGGGCCCCAGCATTTT
TRBJ1-5 many . TRBV10-3 CAISESYGGKQPQHF TGTGCCATCAGTGAGTCGTATGGGGGGAAGCAGCCCCAGCATTTT